Listed here are 24 T cell receptor beta chains from one sample, sequenced in a study of cytomegalovirus exposure and HLA in healthy donors. In the PCR, 60 Vbeta and 13 Jbeta primers were used. TCRdb's table, derived via immunoSEQ multiplex PCR, lists solely in-frame clones and lacks some. The table lists 110,000 or so clones, 77% of them singletons. Sequencing input: PBMCs. The receptor source for this set is a man between 35 and 55 years old in good health and CMV-seropositive.

This clone was counted once. CDR3 in DNA: TGCAGCGTTCCAAGGGACAATTCCTACGAGCAGTACTTC. Translation: CSVPRDNSYEQYF. The rearrangement links TRBV29-1 to TRBJ2-7; TRBD1 might be the D (6 bases). The CDR3 covers 13 residues. Looked up from germline, CDR1 is SQVTM and CDR2 is ANQGSEA. V was pared by 5 bases and J by 1 base, with 12 bases between.

This chain links TRBV11-2 with TRBJ2-1, with 9 bases identical to TRBD2. Germline V CDR1 and CDR2: SGHAT, FQNNGV. This CDR3 spans 13 amino acids. The ends lost 5 bases at V and 16 bases at J; junction bases unmatched: 12. In nucleotides, the CDR3 is TGTGCCAGCAGCCTCGCCGGGGCGGGGGGGCTTTTCTTC. Translating gives CASSLAGAGGLFF.

The gene calls are TRBV15 and TRBJ1-2; D gene ambiguous. The germline V gene encodes CDR1 LNHNV and CDR2 YYDKDF (reference sequence). The CDR3 spans 15 residues. The germline V and J ends were trimmed by 0 bases and 8 bases, with 16 bases remaining between them. The CDR3 is CATSRDLHGLSGYTF. CDR3 bases: TGTGCCACCAGCAGAGATCTGCACGGACTATCAGGCTACACCTTC.

The chain employs TRBV4-3 and TRBJ2-1, with D maybe TRBD1 (5 bases). Germline V gives CDR1 LGHNA, CDR2 YSLEER. With 0 bases removed from V and 9 bases from J, the gap between germline ends came to 18 bases. This CDR3 spans 16 amino acids. CDR3 nucleotides: TGCGCCAGCAGCCAAGATGTTGGCAGGGTCTTGGTTGAGCAGTTCTTC. Its protein is CASSQDVGRVLVEQFF.

V is TRBV9 and J is TRBJ2-7; tentatively, D is TRBD2 (6 bases). The CDR3 is 14 amino acids. V lost 3 bases, J lost 9 bases, and 19 bases lay in between. The germline CDR1 and CDR2 sequences are SGDLS and YYNGEE. CDR3 loop: CASSGGDSLIGQYF. The DNA of the CDR3 is TGTGCCAGCAGCGGTGGGGACTCTCTCATTGGGCAGTACTTC.

This sequence joins TRBV27 and TRBJ2-2, with D possibly TRBD1 on 5 matching bases. Germline CDR1 reads MNHEY; CDR2 reads SMNVEV (reference sequence). This CDR3 contains 14 residues. V dropped 6 bases and J dropped 7 bases, with 15 bases sitting between them. The chain's CDR3 is CASSPPGRLGELFF. DNA of the CDR3: TGTGCCAGCAGCCCCCCAGGGCGCCTCGGGGAGCTGTTTTTT.

This clone appeared once. The genes are TRBV14 and TRBJ2-1, with 8 bases fitting TRBD2. The CDR3 is 15 amino acids. Per germline, CDR1 SGHDN and CDR2 FVKESK. J was trimmed by 3 bases and V by 1 base; bases with no gene match: 2. The CDR3 DNA is TGTGCCAGCAGCCAAGGACTAGCGAACTACAATGAGCAGTTCTTC. Protein sequence: CASSQGLANYNEQFF. The whole variable domain, remainder taken from reference TRBV14 and TRBJ2-1, is EAGVTQFPSHSVIEKGQTVTLRCDPISGHDNLYWYRRVMGKEIKFLLHFVKESKQDESGMPNNRFLAERTGGTYSTLKVQPAELEDSGVYFCASSQGLANYNEQFFGPGTRLTVL.

As to this clone: An end of the junction does not agree with germline; a read error may underlie this. V usage is TRBV9 and J usage is TRBJ2-4; 12 nucleotides agree with TRBD2. In germline, CDR1 is SGDLS, CDR2 YYNGEE. The CDR3 totals 19 residues. The CDR3 nucleotides are TGTGCCAGCAGCGTAGGTGCTAGCGGGGGGGCTCTGGGCAAAAACAGTCAGTACTTC. Its protein is CASSVGASGGALGKNSQYF.

J is TRBJ2-7 and V is TRBV6-5; maybe TRBD1 (5 bases). The germline V gene has CDR1 MNHEY and CDR2 SVGAGI. This CDR3 has 15 amino acids. V shed 0 bases and J shed 2 bases, with 11 bases lying between them. Written as DNA, the CDR3 is TGTGCCAGCAGTTACTCGTTCCAGGGCACCTACGAGCAGTACTTC. Translated: CASSYSFQGTYEQYF.

The rearrangement links TRBV18 to TRBJ2-5, with TRBD2 matching 14 bases. CDR1 and CDR2 from the germline V gene are KGHSH and LQKENI. The CDR3 sequence is 16 residues long. V was clipped by 5 bases and J by 5 bases; unmatched bases: 7. In DNA, the CDR3 is TGTGCCAGCTCAAGACTAGCGGGGGGGTCTGGTGAGACCCAGTACTTC. It is translated as CASSRLAGGSGETQYF. Variable domain in full (rest from reference TRBV18 and TRBJ2-5): NAGVMQNPRHLVRRRGQEARLRCSPMKGHSHVYWYRQLPEEGLKFMVYLQKENIIDESGMPKERFSAEFPKEGPSILRIQQVVRGDSAAYFCASSRLAGGSGETQYFGPGTRLLVL.

This clone was seen just once. The chain combines TRBV9 with TRBJ2-2, with D possibly being TRBD1 (5 bases). The V and J ends lost 3 bases and 1 base respectively, with 10 bases between them. This CDR3 spans 15 amino acids. Germline V gene data show CDR1 as SGDLS and CDR2 as YYNGEE. In DNA, the CDR3 is TGTGCCAGCAGCGGGGGCGCTGTGAACACCGGGGAGCTGTTTTTT. Amino acid sequence: CASSGGAVNTGELFF.

This chain connects TRBV27 to TRBJ1-2; D uncertain. CDR1 and CDR2 from the germline V gene are MNHEY and SMNVEV (reference sequence). CDR3 length equals 14 residues. Trimming took off 2 bases at V and 4 bases at J, with 11 bases between the two ends. The chain's CDR3 is CASSLKVRGYGYTF. The CDR3 DNA sequence: TGTGCCAGCAGTTTAAAGGTCCGAGGCTATGGCTACACCTTC.

J is TRBJ2-5 and V is TRBV2; 7 bases are shared with TRBD2. Trimming cost V 3 bases and J 0 bases; bases outside gene matches: 4. The CDR3 contains 15 residues. Germline CDR1 and CDR2: SNHLY and FYNNEI. CDR3 sequence: CASSEERGYQETQYF. In nucleotides, the CDR3 is TGTGCCAGCAGTGAGGAGCGGGGCTACCAAGAGACCCAGTACTTC.

Regarding this clone: The junction does not match germline at one end; this may be a read error. The V call is TRBV7-9, the J call TRBJ2-3; 11 positions match TRBD1. The CDR3 covers 17 residues. The V gene's germline CDR1 is SEHNR and CDR2 FQNEAQ (reference sequence). CDR3 sequence: CSSSSGQGAGPTDTQYF. CDR3 nucleotides: TGTTCCAGCAGCTCCGGACAGGGGGCGGGACCCACAGATACGCAGTATTTT.

The gene calls are TRBV15 and TRBJ2-5; D call uncertain. Germline values: CDR1 LNHNV, CDR2 YYDKDF (reference sequence). Trimming stripped 0 bases from V and 4 bases from J, with 3 bases between. The CDR3 has 12 amino acids. CDR3 sequence reads: CATSRDRETQYF. CDR3 nucleotides: TGTGCCACCAGCAGAGATAGAGAGACCCAGTACTTC. The complete variable domain, with remaining parts taken from reference TRBV15 and TRBJ2-5, reads DAMVIQNPRYQVTQFGKPVTLSCSQTLNHNVMYWYQQKSSQAPKLLFHYYDKDFNNEADTPDNFQSRRPNTSFCFLDIRSPGLGDTAMYLCATSRDRETQYFGPGTRLLVL.

The table lists this clone with a count of one. At the DNA level, this CDR3 is encoded by other sequences in the same sample as well. The chain couples TRBV18 to TRBJ2-5; TRBD2 matches at 14 bases. The length of the CDR3 is 16 residues. Unmatched junction bases numbered 4, after V lost 6 bases and J lost 1 base. Looked up from germline, CDR1 is KGHSH and CDR2 is LQKENI. CDR3: CASSRTSGGPQETQYF. CDR3 DNA sequence: TGTGCCAGCTCCCGGACTAGCGGGGGGCCCCAAGAGACCCAGTACTTC.

V gene TRBV28 combines with J gene TRBJ2-3, with 12 bases that match TRBD1. The CDR3 has 15 residues. The J segment lost 6 bases and the V segment lost 4 bases, leaving 5 bases of the junction unmatched. CDR1 and CDR2 from the germline V gene are MDHEN and SYDVKM. CDR3 sequence: CASSSPGQGADTQYF. The CDR3 DNA is TGTGCCAGCAGTTCTCCGGGACAGGGGGCGGATACGCAGTATTTT. Full variable domain (remainder filled in from reference TRBV28 and TRBJ2-3): DVKVTQSSRYLVKRTGEKVFLECVQDMDHENMFWYRQDPGLGLRLIYFSYDVKMKEKGDIPEGYSVSREKKERFSLILESASTNQTSMYLCASSSPGQGADTQYFGPGTRLTVL.

The rearrangement joins TRBV19 to TRBJ1-6; no reliable D call. Trimming took off 3 bases at V and 1 base at J, with 7 bases between the two ends. The germline V gene encodes CDR1 LNHDA and CDR2 SQIVND (reference sequence). CDR3 length: 15 amino acids. CDR3: CASSMGRSYNSPLHF. CDR3 DNA sequence: TGTGCCAGTAGTATGGGGAGGTCCTATAATTCACCCCTCCACTTT.

This chain joins TRBV4-3 and TRBJ1-4; 10 bases line up with TRBD1. After removal of 3 bases from V and 4 bases from J, the junction contained 2 bases not matched to a gene. Per germline, CDR1 LGHNA and CDR2 YSLEER. The CDR3 loop spans 15 amino acids. In DNA, the CDR3 is TGCGCCAGCAGCCAGGGGACAGGGGTTAATGAAAAACTGTTTTTT. Its translation is CASSQGTGVNEKLFF.

The chain's CDR3 is CASSLGLRGYNSPLHF. The CDR3 DNA reads TGTGCCAGCAGCCTAGGTCTCAGGGGGTATAATTCACCCCTCCACTTT. The chain combines TRBV7-8 with TRBJ1-6; 7 nucleotides line up with TRBD1. Per germline, CDR1 SGHVS and CDR2 FQNEAQ. The junction had 8 bases not matched to a gene; V was cut back by 5 bases and J by 4 bases. The CDR3 loop spans 16 amino acids.

This rearrangement joins TRBV5-5 to TRBJ2-1; 9 positions agree with TRBD1. CDR3 length: 15 amino acids. Trimming cost V 3 bases and J 0 bases; bases outside gene matches: 1. The germline gives CDR1 SGHKS, CDR2 YYEKEE (reference sequence). CDR3 DNA sequence: TGTGCCAGCAGCTCGACAGGGGGCTCCTACAATGAGCAGTTCTTC. Residues: CASSSTGGSYNEQFF.

This chain connects TRBV5-4 to TRBJ2-1, with D maybe TRBD1 (5 bases). V was clipped by 1 base and J by 6 bases, with 20 bases between them. This CDR3 has 17 residues. Germline CDR1 is SGHNT and CDR2 is YYREEE (reference sequence). Here the CDR3 DNA reads TGTGCCAGCAGCTTGAACGCAGGGCCCCGGATGGGCAATGAGCAGTTCTTC. This gives the protein CASSLNAGPRMGNEQFF.

The chain uses TRBV9 and TRBJ2-1; the D gene is possibly TRBD1 (6 bases). Germline CDR1 and CDR2: SGDLS and YYNGEE. Deletions cut 4 bases from V and 0 bases from J, with 11 bases between. CDR3 length: 15 residues. The CDR3 loop reads CASSTTGSSYNEQFF. In DNA form, the CDR3 reads TGTGCCAGCAGCACCACAGGGAGCTCCTACAATGAGCAGTTCTTC.

The rearrangement joins TRBV5-1 to TRBJ2-5, with 15 bases aligning to TRBD2. The CDR3 has 17 amino acids. The trim removed 4 bases at V and 5 bases at J, leaving 9 bases unmatched. Looked up from germline, CDR1 is SGHRS and CDR2 is YFSETQ. This chain's CDR3 is CASSGGLAGGPGETQYF. The CDR3, as DNA: TGCGCCAGCAGCGGAGGACTAGCGGGGGGGCCGGGGGAGACCCAGTACTTC.